This T cell receptor beta chain came from a study of Graves' ophthalmopathy and Graves' hyperthyroidism. This clonotype occurred many times. The germline gives CDR1 DFQATT, CDR2 SNEGSKA (reference sequence). The CDR3 is 14 amino acids. Trimming cost V 0 bases and J 8 bases, with 16 bases left between them. Investigators amplified TCR beta CDR3 regions from RNA transcripts. An opening RT-PCR round employed HTBI primers and preceded a second-round multiplex PCR. TCRdb recomputed calls from the multiplex PCR reads with MiXCR, one row per CDR3 protein. This sample has about 340,000 distinct CDR3 sequences, with about a sixth found just once.

V usage is TRBV20-1 and J usage is TRBJ1-1; a weak D match, TRBD1 (6 bases). The specimen sequenced was peripheral blood. This receptor was taken from an adult man with Graves' ophthalmopathy. The CDR3 coding sequence is TGCAGTGCTAGAGACCGTACAGGGTTTAGGGAAGCTTTCTTT. Its translation is CSARDRTGFREAFF.